This T cell receptor beta chain was recorded in a study of blood T cell repertoires in COVID-19 (dated by TCRdb to the early 2020s). In terms of the full investigation: Collaborator samples came from the United States, Italy and Spain and covered acute and convalescent phases of COVID-19. A freely available public database, intended as a resource for researchers studying the immune response to SARS-CoV-2, is where the repertoires were released. Deeply sampled blood TCRbeta repertoires from subjects exposed to, actively infected with, or recovered from COVID-19 were included in the dataset. A de-identified subject ID, COVID-19 status, age in years and sex were almost always included in the sample metadata. Where available, HLA class I and class II types were obtained from metadata supplied by the sample provider rather than from assay-based typing. The samples were drawn from the first 160 participants of the ongoing ImmuneRACE study and from more than 1,000 subjects provided by 6 global collaborators. The material from the prospective study consisted of cDNA or gDNA derived from T cells, B-cell-depleted T cells, or PBMCs. What the research found in general, with its limitations: The quantity of clinical and demographic metadata differed by source and by participant and was supplied without curation.

One collaborating source in Seattle enrolled patients while the patients were actively infected and followed the patients over time throughout the course of disease. The collaborating institutions used their own protocols to collect whole blood in K2EDTA tubes. For TCRbeta analysis, collaborators shipped samples as frozen whole blood, isolated PBMCs, or DNA extracted from either of those sample types. Remarks on this clone: The target of this receptor is not known. No clone much larger than this one lies a single base away; base qualities are absent.

TCRbeta CDR3 regions were amplified from genomic DNA using the immunoSEQ Assay, a bias-controlled multiplex PCR. The original methods were these. The number of nucleated cells in each sample was estimated from the amplification of reference gene primers within the assay. To quantify the absolute abundance of each unique TCRbeta CDR3 rearrangement, sequence reads were collapsed and filtered. Productive Simpson clonality was computed per sample as the square root of Simpson's diversity index over productive rearrangements. TCRdb provides this immuneACCESS table in a form limited to in-frame rearrangements. Some clones are lacking; in checked studies, under half of them reflect an unresolved V gene, and why the rest are absent is not known. V and J calls plus clone size are reproduced from that table; the DNA served to infer D and trimming. The sample table contains under 250,000 clones; only one count was recorded for about 93% of them. More than 0.7% of the sample is in the top ten clones.

The source of this sequence is a man in his fifties or sixties with COVID-19, enrolled during active disease. The sequenced sample was peripheral blood.

In nucleotide form, the sequence is TGTGCCAGCAGTGCCCGGGACAGGGCTTTGGGGAACTACACCTTC. This yields the protein CASSARDRALGNYTF. This chain joins TRBV2 to TRBJ1-2; TRBD1 agrees with 9 junctional bases. The CDR3 numbers 15 residues from cysteine through phenylalanine. The kept DNA is CDR3 alone, 45 bases in frame from the first base. Compared with germline, V lacks 4 bases and J lacks 10 bases; bases without a gene match: 13. Looking up the germline V gene yields CDR1 SNHLY and CDR2 FYNNEI. Supplemented by the reference TRBV2 and TRBJ1-2 proteins around the CDR3, the complete variable domain is EPEVTQTPSHQVTQMGQEVILRCVPISNHLYFYWYRQILGQKVEFLVSFYNNEISEKSEIFDDQFSVERPDGSNFTLKIRSTKLEDSAMYFCASSARDRALGNYTFGSGTRLTVV.